This entry lists 26 T cell receptor beta chains sequenced from one sample in a study of shared clonotypes between healthy human individuals. Method: immunoSEQ multiplex PCR; TCRdb's copy keeps in-frame clones and lacks some. Here the sample spans about 1.5 million clones, around 98% being singletons. The sample consisted of naive CD4+ T cells sorted from blood. Subset of the sample: CD45RA+ positively selected. The receptors stem from a man aged 30 to 39 in good health.

The CDR3 sequence: CASSLEFGVKNIQYF. DNA for the CDR3: TGTGCCAGCAGCTTGGAATTTGGGGTTAAAAACATTCAGTACTTC. The rearrangement joins TRBV5-6 to TRBJ2-4; D gene uncertain. The V and J ends lost 0 bases and 4 bases respectively, with 11 bases between them. Germline V lookup: CDR1 SGHDT, CDR2 YYEEEE. The CDR3 is 15 amino acids.

The rearrangement joins TRBV28 to TRBJ1-2; possibly TRBD1 for D (6 bases). The CDR3 totals 13 residues. Looked up from germline, CDR1 is MDHEN and CDR2 is SYDVKM. The V and J ends lost 8 bases and 4 bases respectively, with 14 bases between them. The CDR3 sequence: CASRQVDGYGYTF. CDR3 coding DNA: TGTGCCAGCCGACAGGTTGACGGCTATGGCTACACCTTC.

This chain links TRBV18 with TRBJ2-7; the match to TRBD1 covers 9 bases. From germline, CDR1 is KGHSH and CDR2 LQKENI. CDR3 size: 16 residues. Trimming at V came to 1 base and at J to 3 bases, leaving 7 bases not matched to a gene. CDR3 residues: CASSPLRQGVLYEQYF. CDR3 nucleotide sequence: TGTGCCAGCTCACCACTTAGACAGGGGGTACTCTACGAGCAGTACTTC.

The chain links TRBV14 to TRBJ2-1, with D possibly called TRBD1 or TRBD2 (6 bases each). Germline V lookup: CDR1 SGHDN, CDR2 FVKESK. V was trimmed by 3 bases and J by 6 bases, leaving 15 bases between them. This CDR3 has 15 residues. CDR3 in amino acids: CASSHWGAVVNEQFF. In DNA form, the CDR3 reads TGTGCCAGCAGCCATTGGGGGGCCGTGGTCAATGAGCAGTTCTTC.

The chain employs TRBV6-1 and TRBJ2-7, with 7 bases aligning to TRBD1. J gave up 7 bases and V 1 base, and 4 bases lay outside the gene matches. This CDR3 has 13 residues. In germline, CDR1 is MNHNS, CDR2 SASEGT. CDR3 residues: CASSEVSRGEQYF. CDR3 DNA: TGTGCCAGCAGTGAAGTGTCCAGGGGGGAGCAGTACTTC.

This clone has a single count. V usage is TRBV11-2 and J usage is TRBJ2-1, with 9 bases lining up with TRBD2. V shed 5 bases, J shed 3 bases, and the junction held 8 bases outside the gene matches. CDR3 length: 16 amino acids. Germline values: CDR1 SGHAT, CDR2 FQNNGV. CDR3 in amino acids: CASSTRLAEIYNEQFF. CDR3 nucleotides: TGTGCCAGCAGCACTCGACTAGCGGAGATCTACAATGAGCAGTTCTTC.

The chain uses TRBV12-5 and TRBJ2-1, with 11 positions matching TRBD2. This CDR3 spans 17 amino acids. CDR1 is LGHNT and CDR2 is FRNRAP in the germline V gene. Unmatched junction bases numbered 9, after V lost 1 base and J lost 7 bases. Here the CDR3 DNA reads TGTGCTAGTGGTTTGGACCCTAGCGGGAGGTCCCGGAATGAGCAGTTCTTC. It yields the protein CASGLDPSGRSRNEQFF. Full variable domain (remainder filled in from reference TRBV12-5 and TRBJ2-1): DARVTQTPRHKVTEMGQEVTMRCQPILGHNTVFWYRQTMMQGLELLAYFRNRAPLDDSGMPKDRFSAEMPDATLATLKIQPSEPRDSAVYFCASGLDPSGRSRNEQFFGPGTRLTVL.

The genes are TRBV5-6 and TRBJ1-4, with D maybe TRBD1 (5 bases). CDR3 length equals 18 residues. Between the trimmed V and J ends, which lost 4 bases and 3 bases, there was a span of 22 bases. Germline V lookup: CDR1 SGHDT, CDR2 YYEEEE. The CDR3 loop reads CASSLEPGPTAPNEKLFF. In DNA form, the CDR3 reads TGTGCCAGCAGCCTAGAACCGGGGCCGACTGCGCCTAATGAAAAACTGTTTTTT.

The V and J genes are TRBV7-3 and TRBJ2-1, with 7 bases fitting TRBD2. Unmatched junction bases numbered 4, after V lost 2 bases and J lost 3 bases. The CDR3 sequence is 15 residues long. Germline V gives CDR1 SGHTA, CDR2 FQGTGA. This chain's CDR3 is CASSLLGGSYNEQFF. The CDR3, as DNA: TGTGCCAGCAGCTTATTAGGCGGGAGCTACAATGAGCAGTTCTTC.

V usage is TRBV5-4 and J usage is TRBJ2-5; D possibly matches TRBD1 or TRBD2 (5 bases each). Trimming removed 2 bases at V and 1 base at J, with 12 bases between. CDR3 length equals 15 residues. Germline CDR1 SGHNT, CDR2 YYREEE (reference sequence). The CDR3 DNA follows: TGTGCCAGCAGCTTCGACCGGGACGGCCAAGAGACCCAGTACTTC. Amino acid sequence: CASSFDRDGQETQYF.

The chain couples TRBV19 to TRBJ1-1; D uncertain. The CDR3 is 13 amino acids. Germline V gives CDR1 LNHDA, CDR2 SQIVND (reference sequence). V gave up 5 bases and J gave up 8 bases, with 15 bases separating them. As DNA, the CDR3 is TGTGCCAGTAGTGGTCAGAACGAAATCGAAGCTTTCTTT. This encodes CASSGQNEIEAFF.

The rearrangement uses TRBV5-1 and TRBJ2-4, with 10 bases fitting TRBD1. CDR3 length: 20 residues. Germline assignment: CDR1 SGHRS and CDR2 YFSETQ. V was clipped by 0 bases and J by 0 bases; unmatched bases: 12. CDR3 sequence (DNA): TGCGCCAGCAGCTTGGATCTGAGACAGGGGGCTAGGTTAGCCAAAAACATTCAGTACTTC. Its protein is CASSLDLRQGARLAKNIQYF.

This clone was counted a single time. The chain carries TRBV5-4 and TRBJ2-3; D is undetermined. The CDR3 loop spans 13 amino acids. Germline CDR1 is SGHNT and CDR2 is YYREEE (reference sequence). V gave up 2 bases and J gave up 5 bases, with 9 bases separating them. The CDR3 region is CASSFSPQDTQYF. In DNA, the CDR3 is TGTGCCAGCAGCTTTAGCCCCCAAGATACGCAGTATTTT.

The chain is built from TRBV7-2 and TRBJ2-1; weak D call: TRBD1 (5 bases). The CDR3 runs to 15 residues. V was cut by 8 bases and J by 0 bases, with 14 bases left in between. The V gene's germline CDR1 is SGHTA and CDR2 FQGNSA. As DNA, the CDR3 is TGTGCCAGCGATAAGCAGGGAAGCTCCTACAATGAGCAGTTCTTC. Translation gives CASDKQGSSYNEQFF.

The V and J genes are TRBV5-4 and TRBJ2-5; tentative D call: TRBD2 (7 bases). This CDR3 comprises 15 residues. Germline V gene lookup returns CDR1 SGHNT and CDR2 YYREEE (reference sequence). Trimming took off 5 bases at V and 4 bases at J, with 18 bases between the two ends. The CDR3 DNA reads as TGTGCCAGCAGTTCGTTGAGGGAGGGGGGAGAGACCCAGTACTTC. Translating it yields CASSSLREGGETQYF.

This clone has a handful of counts. This sequence joins TRBV28 and TRBJ1-3; D is unclear. The CDR3 loop spans 13 amino acids. Germline V lookup: CDR1 MDHEN, CDR2 SYDVKM. V shed 3 bases and J shed 4 bases, with 7 bases lying between them. CDR3 bases: TGTGCCAGCAGTTTGCCCCAAGGAAACACCATATATTTT. Translation gives CASSLPQGNTIYF.

J is TRBJ2-1 and V is TRBV14, with 13 nucleotides matching TRBD2. Trimming at V came to 4 bases and at J to 2 bases, leaving 11 bases not matched to a gene. The CDR3 has 19 amino acids. Germline V gene lookup returns CDR1 SGHDN and CDR2 FVKESK. The CDR3 loop reads CASSRGYLGLAGTYNEQFF. The CDR3 region has the DNA TGTGCCAGCAGCCGAGGATACTTGGGACTAGCGGGGACCTACAATGAGCAGTTCTTC.

The rearrangement uses TRBV4-1 and TRBJ2-1, with 9 bases lining up with TRBD2. This CDR3 has 17 amino acids. Germline assignment: CDR1 MGHRA and CDR2 YSYEKL. V lost 4 bases to trimming and J lost 3 bases; unmatched junction nucleotides: 10. The CDR3 protein is CASSPRPLAGNYNEQFF. CDR3 bases: TGCGCCAGCAGCCCACGACCCCTAGCGGGAAACTACAATGAGCAGTTCTTC.

The chain links TRBV19 to TRBJ1-5; the match to TRBD1 covers 8 bases. The CDR3 covers 15 residues. After removal of 0 bases from V and 6 bases from J, the junction contained 4 bases not matched to a gene. Germline lookup yields CDR1 LNHDA and CDR2 SQIVND (reference sequence). CDR3 sequence: CASSIDLTGVQPQHF. In DNA form, the CDR3 reads TGTGCCAGTAGTATAGATCTGACAGGGGTTCAGCCCCAGCATTTT.

The rearrangement links TRBV9 to TRBJ2-1, with D tentatively TRBD2 (6 bases). CDR3 size: 12 residues. Trimming cost V 3 bases and J 12 bases, with 13 bases left between them. The germline CDR1 and CDR2 sequences are SGDLS and YYNGEE. This chain's CDR3 is CASSAGGGGQFF. The CDR3 region has the DNA TGTGCCAGCAGCGCCGGGGGTGGTGGGCAGTTCTTC.

This chain links TRBV18 with TRBJ2-3; D perhaps matches TRBD1 (5 bases). This CDR3 region has 15 residues. Germline V CDR1 and CDR2: KGHSH, LQKENI. Between the trimmed V and J ends, which lost 4 bases and 1 base, there was a span of 12 bases. CDR3 in amino acids: CASSQDRIGTDTQYF. The CDR3 region has the DNA TGTGCCAGCTCACAAGACAGAATCGGCACAGATACGCAGTATTTT. Full variable domain (missing parts from reference TRBV18 and TRBJ2-3): NAGVMQNPRHLVRRRGQEARLRCSPMKGHSHVYWYRQLPEEGLKFMVYLQKENIIDESGMPKERFSAEFPKEGPSILRIQQVVRGDSAAYFCASSQDRIGTDTQYFGPGTRLTVL.

The rearrangement links TRBV9 to TRBJ2-1, with 7 nucleotides matching TRBD2. CDR1 is SGDLS and CDR2 is YYNGEE in the germline V gene. This CDR3 is built from 16 residues. V trimming: 0 bases; J trimming: 9 bases; junction bases outside the gene matches: 12. This CDR3 is CASSVALADSRSEQFF. DNA for the CDR3: TGTGCCAGCAGCGTAGCTCTAGCGGATAGTAGGAGTGAGCAGTTCTTC.

The V gene is TRBV19, the J gene TRBJ1-2; 7 bases are a match to TRBD1. This CDR3 spans 15 amino acids. The germline CDR1 and CDR2 sequences are LNHDA and SQIVND (reference sequence). Trimming at V came to 6 bases and at J to 3 bases, leaving 10 bases not matched to a gene. The CDR3, as DNA: TGTGCCAGTAGGACCCGAGGGACAGTCTACTATGGCTACACCTTC. Amino acids: CASRTRGTVYYGYTF.

The chain couples TRBV6-4 to TRBJ1-1; 8 bases map to TRBD1. From germline, CDR1 is MRHNA and CDR2 SNTAGT. After removal of 6 bases from V and 3 bases from J, the junction contained 6 bases not matched to a gene. The CDR3 consists of 14 residues. The CDR3 sequence: CASRVRGQDTEAFF. Written as DNA, the CDR3 is TGTGCCAGCAGAGTCAGGGGGCAAGACACTGAAGCTTTCTTT.

This sequence joins TRBV4-3 and TRBJ1-2; no definite D call. Germline V CDR1 and CDR2: LGHNA, YSLEER. There are 13 residues in the CDR3. Trimming stripped 0 bases from V and 3 bases from J, with 5 bases between. The CDR3 here is CASSQDHYYGYTF. The CDR3 coding sequence is TGCGCCAGCAGCCAAGATCATTACTATGGCTACACCTTC.

The chain carries TRBV18 and TRBJ2-1, with D perhaps assigned TRBD1 or TRBD2 (6 bases each). Germline V CDR1 and CDR2: KGHSH, LQKENI. The CDR3 extends over 16 amino acids. V lost 2 bases to trimming and J lost 3 bases, with 14 bases between them. The CDR3 DNA sequence: TGTGCCAGCTCACCAAGGGGGAGCGGGTTCTACAATGAGCAGTTCTTC. This codes for CASSPRGSGFYNEQFF.